The next 18 T cell receptor beta chains were all read from a single sample in a study of blood T cell repertoires in COVID-19. Data came from immunoSEQ multiplex PCR; TCRdb stores just in-frame clones and leaves some out. The table records roughly 180,000 clones, around 95% of them present only once. The sample comprised peripheral blood. These receptors all stem from a man under 40 with COVID-19, enrolled during active disease.

The rearrangement links TRBV18 to TRBJ1-2, with TRBD1 matching over 7 bases. CDR3 length: 16 amino acids. V was pared by 2 bases and J by 1 base, with 7 bases of the junction left unmatched. Germline-derived CDR1 and CDR2 are KGHSH and LQKENI. In DNA, the CDR3 is TGTGCCAGCTCACCAATTGAGGGGGCCGGTAACTATGGCTACACCTTC. Translating it yields CASSPIEGAGNYGYTF.

The rearrangement joins TRBV19 to TRBJ2-5, with 9 bases matching TRBD1. The CDR3 runs 14 residues. The J segment lost 5 bases and the V segment lost 6 bases, leaving 7 bases of the junction unmatched. Germline CDR1 and CDR2: LNHDA and SQIVND (reference sequence). CDR3 sequence (DNA): TGTGCCAGTAGGCCGGACAGGGGCTTGGAGACCCAGTACTTC. Translation: CASRPDRGLETQYF.

The chain couples TRBV12-3 or TRBV12-4 to TRBJ1-5; possibly TRBD1 for D (5 bases). The CDR3 has 13 residues. V was pared by 3 bases and J by 3 bases, with 6 bases between. The CDR3 here is CASSLTDNQPQHF. The CDR3 DNA reads TGTGCCAGCAGTTTGACAGACAATCAGCCCCAGCATTTT.

V usage is TRBV15 and J usage is TRBJ2-1; TRBD2 is a possible D gene (5 bases). The germline V and J ends were trimmed by 0 bases and 6 bases, with 24 bases remaining between them. CDR3 size: 19 residues. Germline CDR1 LNHNV, CDR2 YYDKDF (reference sequence). CDR3 residues: CATSRDMRGSGQVSNEQFF. For the CDR3, the DNA is TGTGCCACCAGCAGAGATATGAGAGGGAGTGGCCAGGTTAGCAATGAGCAGTTCTTC.

The chain combines TRBV21-1 with TRBJ2-2; no DNA check was done on the table's D call, TRBD1. TRBV21-1 is noted as a pseudogene. The CDR3 length is 19 residues. The CDR3 loop reads CASSKGRVDSLANTGELFF. For the CDR3, the DNA is TGTGCCAGCAGCAAAGGTAGGGTGGACAGCCTCGCGAACACCGGGGAGCTGTTTTTT.

The chain joins TRBV3-1 (or the pseudogene TRBV3-2) to TRBJ1-1, with D uncertain. Germline CDR1 LGHDT, CDR2 YNNKEL (reference sequence). Trimming took 3 bases from V and 1 from J, leaving 6 bases between them. The CDR3 is 13 residues long. CDR3 sequence: CASSHEGNTEAFF. DNA of the CDR3: TGTGCCAGCAGCCATGAGGGGAACACTGAAGCTTTCTTT.

This chain links TRBV19 with TRBJ2-1; 7 bases map to TRBD1. This CDR3 region has 15 residues. CDR1 and CDR2 from the germline V gene are LNHDA and SQIVND (reference sequence). The trim removed 0 bases at V and 7 bases at J, leaving 6 bases unmatched. This CDR3 reads CASSIDQGERNEQFF. CDR3 sequence (DNA): TGTGCCAGTAGTATAGATCAGGGGGAACGGAATGAGCAGTTCTTC.

About this clone: One junction end does not reproduce the germline sequence, and a read error may be involved. This rearrangement joins TRBV10-3 to TRBJ1-6; possible D gene TRBD1, 6 bases. The V gene's germline CDR1 is ENHRY and CDR2 SYGVKD. The length of the CDR3 is 14 residues. CDR3 protein: CAISQYRDKSPLHF. DNA for the CDR3: TGTGCCATCAGTCAATACAGGGATAAGTCACCCCTCCACTTT.

The chain joins TRBV29-1 to TRBJ1-4, with TRBD1 as a possible D gene (6 bases). The CDR3 is 14 residues long. The germline V and J ends were trimmed by 5 bases and 4 bases, with 14 bases remaining between them. CDR1 is SQVTM, CDR2 ANQGSEA, per germline. Written as DNA, the CDR3 is TGCAGCGTTTCTACAGGGTGGGGTAATGAAAAACTGTTTTTT. Protein sequence: CSVSTGWGNEKLFF.

The genes are TRBV3-1 (or the pseudogene TRBV3-2) and TRBJ2-1; D gene uncertain. Trimming left V 0 bases short and J 11 bases short, with 8 bases between. Germline-derived CDR1 and CDR2 are LGHDT and YNNKEL (reference sequence). The CDR3 spans 12 residues. DNA of the CDR3: TGTGCCAGCAGCCAAGATAGCTCCAAGCAGTTCTTC. It translates to CASSQDSSKQFF.

The rearrangement links TRBV20-1 to TRBJ1-1; D uncertain. The CDR3 loop spans 11 amino acids. Trimming left V 0 bases short and J 10 bases short, with 9 bases between. Germline CDR1 and CDR2: DFQATT and SNEGSKA (reference sequence). The CDR3 DNA follows: TGCAGTGCTAGAGACTCGGCGGGAGCTTTCTTT. Protein sequence: CSARDSAGAFF.

The chain combines TRBV2 with TRBJ1-5, with D perhaps matching TRBD1 (5 bases). This CDR3 contains 14 residues. Trimming took off 1 base at V and 2 bases at J, with 6 bases between the two ends. The germline CDR1 and CDR2 sequences are SNHLY and FYNNEI. This CDR3 reads CASSEVQGNQPQHF. For the CDR3, the DNA is TGTGCCAGCAGTGAAGTACAGGGCAATCAGCCCCAGCATTTT.

The gene calls are TRBV4-2 and TRBJ2-3, with TRBD2 matching over 10 bases. The CDR3 is 17 amino acids. The germline CDR1 and CDR2 sequences are LGHNA and YNFKEQ. V shed 5 bases, J shed 6 bases, and the junction held 14 bases outside the gene matches. The CDR3 DNA sequence: TGTGCCAGCAGCGCCAGGGCCAGCGGGGGGGCGGAGGATACGCAGTATTTT. Protein sequence: CASSARASGGAEDTQYF.

V and J are TRBV30 and TRBJ1-5; D gene unclear. The CDR3 length is 14 residues. Trimming left V 1 base short and J 0 bases short, with 7 bases between. Germline lookup yields CDR1 GTSNPN and CDR2 SVGIG (reference sequence). The CDR3 coding sequence is TGTGCCTGGAGTGGTCCCGTTAGCAATCAGCCCCAGCATTTT. Translating gives CAWSGPVSNQPQHF.

The chain couples TRBV5-1 to TRBJ2-1; D is uncertain. CDR3 length equals 16 residues. Between the trimmed V and J ends, which lost 1 base and 0 bases, there was a span of 11 bases. Germline CDR1 reads SGHRS; CDR2 reads YFSETQ. CDR3 sequence reads: CASSLFGTISYNEQFF. The CDR3 DNA follows: TGCGCCAGCAGCTTGTTTGGCACCATCTCCTACAATGAGCAGTTCTTC.

The gene calls are TRBV14 and TRBJ1-6, with no clear D. CDR1 SGHDN and CDR2 FVKESK come from the germline V gene. Trimming took off 4 bases at V and 9 bases at J, with 10 bases between the two ends. The CDR3 has 13 amino acids. CDR3 nucleotides: TGTGCCAGCAGCCTCCAATCGGGTTCACCCCTCCACTTT. It is translated as CASSLQSGSPLHF.

The CDR3 DNA follows: TGTGCCAGCAGCAAAGCCGACAGGGAAGCTTTCTTT. Protein product: CASSKADREAFF. The chain has TRBV21-1 and TRBJ1-1; the table's D call of TRBD1 was not tested on the DNA. TRBV21-1 corresponds to a pseudogene. The CDR3 contains 12 residues.

The V gene is TRBV6-6, the J gene TRBJ2-5; 7 nucleotides align to TRBD1. This CDR3 spans 14 amino acids. Germline loops: CDR1 MNHNY, CDR2 SVGAGI (reference sequence). V dropped 7 bases and J dropped 0; count of bases not matched to a gene: 5. The CDR3 region has the DNA TGTGCCAGCAACCTACAGGGGAACCAAGAGACCCAGTACTTC. This translates into CASNLQGNQETQYF.